The clone carrying this T cell receptor (beta chain) was counted a single time. Exclusion applied to patients with autoimmune disease history or systemic immunosuppression. The data are from a study of OX40 agonist ivuxolimab in advanced cancers. Study-wide context: Prior anti-PD-1, anti-PD-L1 or anti-CTLA-4 therapy did not bar entry, and about 40% had some.

Trimming cost V 2 bases and J 4 bases, with 11 bases left between them. The CDR3 covers 15 residues. The V gene's germline CDR1 is MNHEY and CDR2 SMNVEV (reference sequence). Profiled with immunoSEQ multiplex PCR; TCRdb holds only in-frame clones, not every one. The sample records about 64,000 clones, about 85% being singletons. This sequence joins TRBV27 and TRBJ1-4, with D maybe TRBD1 (5 bases). This specimen consisted of CD4+ or CD8+ T cells sorted from blood, obtained in a trial of the OX40 agonist ivuxolimab. The receptor's source is an adult with an advanced solid tumor such as melanoma, head and neck, liver or kidney cancer. The CDR3 DNA reads TGTGCCAGCAGTTTAGGGGGGGGAAATAATGAAAAACTGTTTTTT. Its translation is CASSLGGGNNEKLFF.